This TCR beta chain was obtained from a study of blood T cell repertoires in COVID-19. For the study at large: COVID-19 samples collected from the United States, Italy and Spain covered acute and convalescent phases. T cells, B-cell-depleted T cells, or PBMCs provided the cDNA or gDNA that served as material.

This CDR3 contains 15 residues. Trimming pared 0 bases from V and 1 base from J, leaving 9 bases between. Germline assignment: CDR1 SGHNT and CDR2 YENEEA. As handled by the study authors: Amplification from reference gene primers served as the basis for estimated nucleated cell counts. Only in-frame clones appear in the TCRdb table, and some are missing; sequencing was by immunoSEQ multiplex PCR. Clone size and the V and J calls come from that table; the DNA yielded D and trimming. The sample consists of fewer than 90,000 clones, about 86% of them appearing once. V is TRBV11-3 and J is TRBJ2-5, with D perhaps matching TRBD2 (6 bases). The TCR sequence derives from a man between 65 and 79 years old with active COVID-19. Sequencing input: peripheral blood. This chain's CDR3 is CASSLDGGSQETQYF. For the CDR3, the DNA is TGTGCCAGCAGCTTAGATGGGGGGTCCCAAGAGACCCAGTACTTC.